A single sample is the source of the 9 T cell receptor beta chains below, sequenced in a study of regulatory T cells in long-lasting Graves disease (dated by TCRdb to 2020 to 2023). The time point label of this sample denotes: newly diagnosed GD, antithyroid drugs for less than 3 months. For both TCR sequencing and RNA sequencing, RNA was extracted from PBMCs using TRIzol. The library was produced with multiplex PCR. Sequenced on an Illumina HiSeq 4000. To build TCR beta libraries, CDR3 regions were amplified by Arm-PCR using iRepertoire HTBI primers. TCRdb reprocessing: public reads trimmed at Q25 with fastp, clones called with MiXCR, in-frame beta chains kept. A single entry per CDR3 protein holds the most common genes and DNA from its merged rows. In all, the sample holds approximately 560,000 distinct CDR3 sequences, and around 16% of those were seen once. The ten largest clonotypes hold 12% of the sample.

These records were also assigned to another study, of T cells in Graves' hyperthyroidism and ophthalmopathy.

The sequences come from peripheral blood mononuclear cells (PBMCs), collected at new diagnosis, from a patient treated with antithyroid drugs. All receptors come from a man between 18 and 35 years old with Graves disease. Donor details come from another sample of the same person, matched by shared clones.

There are many counts of this clonotype. The chain recombines TRBV20-1 with TRBJ2-7; D possibly uses TRBD1 or TRBD2 (5 bases each). The CDR3 length is 14 residues. Germline V gene sequence: CDR1 DFQATT, CDR2 SNEGSKA (reference sequence). V dropped 1 base and J dropped 5 bases, with 15 bases sitting between them. This CDR3 reads CSARATGQAHEQYF. Here the CDR3 DNA reads TGCAGTGCTAGAGCCACGGGGCAGGCCCACGAGCAGTACTTC.

For this clonotype: A much bigger clone sits one base away, suggesting this may be a read error. The CDR3 DNA is TGTGCCAGCAGTTACTCGGGGGGACTAGCGGACAATGGGCAGTTCTTC. Its translation: CASSYSGGLADNGQFF. This sequence joins TRBV6-2 or TRBV6-3 and TRBJ2-1, with 11 bases fitting TRBD2. Germline lookup yields CDR1 MNHEY and CDR2 SVGEGT. This CDR3 is built from 16 residues.

The chain has TRBV6-4 and TRBJ2-3, with D possibly being TRBD2 (7 bases). Trimming stripped 5 bases from V and 2 bases from J, with 35 bases between. The CDR3 consists of 22 residues. CDR1 MRHNA and CDR2 SNTAGT come from the germline V gene. CDR3 protein: CASSYGERRGGLQGFFTDTQYF. CDR3 in DNA: TGTGCCAGCAGTTACGGAGAGAGGAGGGGAGGGTTACAGGGATTTTTCACAGATACGCAGTATTTT.

This clonotype was detected only a few times. The chain uses TRBV28 and TRBJ1-2; D is unresolved. The CDR3 runs to 13 residues. V lost 7 bases and J lost 7, with 16 bases in between. The germline V gene encodes CDR1 MDHEN and CDR2 SYDVKM. CDR3: CASTYRAKGGYTF. As DNA, the CDR3 is TGTGCCAGCACCTATCGGGCCAAGGGTGGCTACACCTTC.

CDR3 protein: CASSVGVGTSGTEAFF. DNA of the CDR3: TGTGCCAGCAGCGTAGGGGTCGGCACCTCTGGGACTGAAGCTTTCTTT. V and J are TRBV9 and TRBJ1-1; D ambiguous. The CDR3 has 16 amino acids. Trimming stripped 0 bases from V and 5 bases from J, with 17 bases between. The V gene's germline CDR1 is SGDLS and CDR2 YYNGEE. Full variable domain (missing parts from reference TRBV9 and TRBJ1-1): DSGVTQTPKHLITATGQRVTLRCSPRSGDLSVYWYQQSLDQGLQFLIQYYNGEERAKGNILERFSAQQFPDLHSELNLSSLELGDSALYFCASSVGVGTSGTEAFFGQGTRLTVV.

There are a few counts of this clonotype. The V gene is TRBV25-1, the J gene TRBJ2-7; 9 bases map to TRBD1. CDR1 and CDR2 from the germline V gene are MGHDK and SYGVNS. The ends lost 3 bases at V and 1 base at J; junction bases unmatched: 4. This CDR3 comprises 15 residues. For the CDR3, the DNA is TGTGCCAGCAGTGACACAGGGGGCCGTTCCTACGAGCAGTACTTC. It specifies CASSDTGGRSYEQYF.

The chain's CDR3 is CASSAATDTQYF. In nucleotides, the CDR3 is TGCGCCAGCAGTGCTGCCACAGATACGCAGTATTTT. J is TRBJ2-3 and V is TRBV5-1, with D unresolved. Germline CDR1 is SGHRS and CDR2 is YFSETQ. Trimming pared 5 bases from V and 2 bases from J, leaving 6 bases between. This CDR3 comprises 12 residues.

This clonotype was counted many times. J is TRBJ1-2 and V is TRBV12-3 or TRBV12-4; the match to TRBD1 covers 7 bases. The ends lost 8 bases at V and 5 bases at J; junction bases unmatched: 8. This CDR3 contains 13 residues. The CDR3 loop reads CASHKGAGYGYTF. CDR3 coding DNA: TGTGCCAGCCATAAGGGGGCGGGTTATGGCTACACCTTC.

This clonotype has a count of ten or more. The V call is TRBV11-2, the J call TRBJ2-3; D is unclear. The CDR3 has 15 amino acids. From germline, CDR1 is SGHAT and CDR2 FQNNGV. Between the trimmed V and J ends, which lost 5 bases and 2 bases, there was a span of 14 bases. This chain's CDR3 is CASSPLGRNTDTQYF. The CDR3 nucleotides are TGTGCCAGCAGCCCCCTCGGCAGAAACACAGATACGCAGTATTTT.